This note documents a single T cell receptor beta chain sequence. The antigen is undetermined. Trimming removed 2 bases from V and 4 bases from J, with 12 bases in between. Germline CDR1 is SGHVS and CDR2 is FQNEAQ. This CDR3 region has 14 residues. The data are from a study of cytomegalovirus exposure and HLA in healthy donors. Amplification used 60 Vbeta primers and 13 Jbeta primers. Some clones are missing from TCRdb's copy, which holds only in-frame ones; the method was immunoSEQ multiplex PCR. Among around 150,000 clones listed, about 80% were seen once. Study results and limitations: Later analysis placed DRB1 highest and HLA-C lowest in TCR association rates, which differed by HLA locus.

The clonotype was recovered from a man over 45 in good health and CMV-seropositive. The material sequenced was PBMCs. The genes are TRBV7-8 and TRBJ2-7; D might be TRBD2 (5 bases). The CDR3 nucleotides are TGTGCCAGCAGCTTATCGAGAGGGAGTTACGAGCAGTACTTC. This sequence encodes CASSLSRGSYEQYF.